This T cell receptor (beta chain) was documented in a study of T cells after yellow fever vaccination. Study results and limitations: Clones from primary vaccination mostly reappeared after the booster (96% CD4, about 88% CD8).

5'RACE template switching added a universal primer site and UMIs to TCR cDNA. TCRdb ran MiXCR on the 5' RACE reads and lists one entry per CDR3 protein. Of hundreds of thousands of distinct CDR3 sequences in the sample, roughly a sixth were seen once. Trimming stripped 6 bases from V and 5 bases from J, with 13 bases between. The CDR3 is made up of 14 amino acids. Germline V CDR1 and CDR2: MDHEN, SYDVKM. A word on this clonotype: Antigen: not known.

The receptor comes from a man aged 18-30 years who received the YFV17D yellow fever vaccine. The sequenced sample was PBMCs, obtained about 5 days after the first yellow fever vaccination. The rearrangement joins TRBV28 to TRBJ1-4, with D tentatively TRBD1 (5 bases). CDR3 DNA sequence: TGTGCCAGCAGCCCTCCAGGGAAAAATGAAAAACTGTTTTTT. Residues: CASSPPGKNEKLFF.